Below are 12 T cell receptor beta chains sequenced from a single sample in a study of PD-L1 blockade in urothelial cancer. Clones were sequenced by immunoSEQ multiplex PCR, and TCRdb holds only the in-frame ones, with some missing. The sample holds about 80,000 clones, about 90% seen once. The starting material was PBMCs, obtained around atezolizumab (anti-PD-L1) treatment. The source is a woman between 70 and 85 years old with urothelial cancer.

The V call is TRBV11-2, the J call TRBJ2-7; 10 nucleotides align to TRBD2. Trimming took 2 bases from V and 3 from J; bases not matched to a gene: 4. Germline V gene data show CDR1 as SGHAT and CDR2 as FQNNGV. The CDR3 loop spans 15 amino acids. This CDR3 reads CASSLPGLADYEQYF. CDR3 sequence (DNA): TGTGCCAGCAGCTTACCTGGACTAGCGGACTACGAGCAGTACTTC.

This chain links TRBV10-3 with TRBJ1-1; maybe TRBD1 (5 bases). Germline CDR1 ENHRY, CDR2 SYGVKD. The V end was cut by 4 bases, the J end by 4 bases, with 13 bases between. This CDR3 is 14 amino acids long. The CDR3 loop is CAISGGVRGTEAFF. In DNA form, the CDR3 reads TGTGCCATCAGTGGGGGGGTTAGGGGCACTGAAGCTTTCTTT.

This clone has just a few counts. V usage is TRBV9 and J usage is TRBJ1-5, with 9 nucleotides matching TRBD1. Trimming removed 2 bases from V and 3 bases from J; junction bases left unmatched: 9. The CDR3 has 17 residues. Germline V gene sequence: CDR1 SGDLS, CDR2 YYNGEE. The CDR3 bases are TGTGCCAGCAGCGTCACCAGGGACAGGGAGGTCAATCAGCCCCAGCATTTT. Residues: CASSVTRDREVNQPQHF. The entire variable domain, with the rest obtained from reference TRBV9 and TRBJ1-5, is as follows: DSGVTQTPKHLITATGQRVTLRCSPRSGDLSVYWYQQSLDQGLQFLIQYYNGEERAKGNILERFSAQQFPDLHSELNLSSLELGDSALYFCASSVTRDREVNQPQHFGDGTRLSIL.

The rearrangement uses TRBV9 and TRBJ1-2; D possibly corresponds to TRBD1 (5 bases). Germline values: CDR1 SGDLS, CDR2 YYNGEE. The V and J ends lost 0 bases and 8 bases respectively, with 20 bases between them. The CDR3 totals 16 residues. For the CDR3, the DNA is TGTGCCAGCAGCGTAGGGATCAAAGGAGGGGTTTACGGCTACACCTTC. This translates into CASSVGIKGGVYGYTF.

This chain uses TRBV5-1 with TRBJ1-4; D gene ambiguous. Germline V lookup: CDR1 SGHRS, CDR2 YFSETQ. Trimming left V 4 bases short and J 0 bases short, with 7 bases between. This CDR3 has 14 residues. The CDR3 loop reads CASSLSATNEKLFF. CDR3 bases: TGCGCCAGCAGCCTCAGTGCAACTAATGAAAAACTGTTTTTT.

This chain joins TRBV5-5 and TRBJ2-5, with D unclear. Germline CDR1 and CDR2: SGHKS and YYEKEE (reference sequence). The CDR3 covers 13 residues. Trimming stripped 2 bases from V and 5 bases from J, with 10 bases between. This CDR3 is CASSFRPPETQYF. As DNA, the CDR3 is TGTGCCAGCAGCTTCAGGCCTCCGGAGACCCAGTACTTC.

V gene TRBV27 combines with J gene TRBJ1-2, with unresolved D. V was shortened by 6 bases and J by 5 bases, with 19 bases between the two germline ends. The CDR3 loop spans 15 amino acids. Germline loops: CDR1 MNHEY, CDR2 SMNVEV (reference sequence). The CDR3 is CASRPFPRQTYGYTF. The DNA for the CDR3 is TGTGCCAGCAGACCCTTCCCCCGGCAGACATATGGCTACACCTTC.

The CDR3 sequence is CASRGTSGSETQYF. In nucleotides, the CDR3 is TGTGCCAGCAGAGGGACTAGCGGGAGTGAGACCCAGTACTTC. The chain is built from TRBV28 and TRBJ2-5, with TRBD2 matching 14 bases. V gave up 6 bases and J gave up 5 bases; unmatched junction bases: 2. CDR1 is MDHEN and CDR2 is SYDVKM in the germline V gene. The CDR3 is 14 residues long. Full variable domain (rest looked up from reference TRBV28 and TRBJ2-5): DVKVTQSSRYLVKRTGEKVFLECVQDMDHENMFWYRQDPGLGLRLIYFSYDVKMKEKGDIPEGYSVSREKKERFSLILESASTNQTSMYLCASRGTSGSETQYFGPGTRLLVL.

The chain joins TRBV5-1 to TRBJ2-2; 8 nucleotides line up with TRBD1. CDR1 and CDR2 from the germline V gene are SGHRS and YFSETQ. This CDR3 spans 15 amino acids. Trimming at V came to 4 bases and at J to 4 bases, leaving 6 bases not matched to a gene. CDR3 sequence: CASSLGTGGTGELFF. CDR3 DNA sequence: TGCGCCAGCAGCCTCGGGACAGGCGGCACCGGGGAGCTGTTTTTT.

The chain employs TRBV19 and TRBJ2-5; tentatively, D is TRBD2 (5 bases). The germline V gene has CDR1 LNHDA and CDR2 SQIVND (reference sequence). The V and J ends lost 5 bases and 0 bases respectively, with 13 bases between them. The CDR3 is made up of 15 amino acids. The CDR3 here is CASSDGRRYQETQYF. DNA of the CDR3: TGTGCCAGTAGTGACGGACGGAGGTACCAAGAGACCCAGTACTTC.

This chain joins TRBV5-1 and TRBJ1-1; 8 nucleotides align to TRBD1. The CDR3 is made up of 14 amino acids. The V gene's germline CDR1 is SGHRS and CDR2 YFSETQ. After removal of 4 bases from V and 2 bases from J, the junction contained 4 bases not matched to a gene. CDR3 DNA sequence: TGCGCCAGCAGCCCCGGGACAGGTAACACTGAAGCTTTCTTT. Translation: CASSPGTGNTEAFF.

The gene calls are TRBV18 and TRBJ1-1; 11 bases agree with TRBD1. This CDR3 contains 15 residues. V shed 4 bases and J 4 bases; nucleotides not matched to a gene: 5. The germline V gene encodes CDR1 KGHSH and CDR2 LQKENI. The CDR3, as DNA: TGTGCCAGCTCACGCCCGGGACAGGGGGTCACTGAAGCTTTCTTT. It encodes CASSRPGQGVTEAFF.